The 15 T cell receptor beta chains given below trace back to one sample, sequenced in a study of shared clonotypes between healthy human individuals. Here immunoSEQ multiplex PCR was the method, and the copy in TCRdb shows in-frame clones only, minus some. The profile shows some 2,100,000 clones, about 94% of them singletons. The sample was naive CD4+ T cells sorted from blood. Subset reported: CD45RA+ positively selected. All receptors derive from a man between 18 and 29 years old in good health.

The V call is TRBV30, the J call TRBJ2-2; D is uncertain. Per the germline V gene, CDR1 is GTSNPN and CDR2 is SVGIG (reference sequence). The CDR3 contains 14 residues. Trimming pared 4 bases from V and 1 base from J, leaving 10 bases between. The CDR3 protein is CAWTNAVNTGELFF. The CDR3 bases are TGTGCCTGGACAAACGCAGTGAACACCGGGGAGCTGTTTTTT.

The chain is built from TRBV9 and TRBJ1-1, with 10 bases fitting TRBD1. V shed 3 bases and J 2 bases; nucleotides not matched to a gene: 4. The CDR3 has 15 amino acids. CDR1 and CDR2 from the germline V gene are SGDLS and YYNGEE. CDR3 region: CASSERQGANTEAFF. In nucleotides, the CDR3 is TGTGCCAGCAGCGAACGACAGGGGGCTAACACTGAAGCTTTCTTT. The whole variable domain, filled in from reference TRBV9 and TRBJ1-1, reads DSGVTQTPKHLITATGQRVTLRCSPRSGDLSVYWYQQSLDQGLQFLIQYYNGEERAKGNILERFSAQQFPDLHSELNLSSLELGDSALYFCASSERQGANTEAFFGQGTRLTVV.

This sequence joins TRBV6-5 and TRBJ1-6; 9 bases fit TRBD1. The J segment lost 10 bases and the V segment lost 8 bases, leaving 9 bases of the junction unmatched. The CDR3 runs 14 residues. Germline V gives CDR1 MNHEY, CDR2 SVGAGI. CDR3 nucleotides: TGTGCCAGCCAGACGGGACAGGGATCCTCACCCCTCCACTTT. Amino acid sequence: CASQTGQGSSPLHF.

The CDR3 here is CASSLDPGMSEQYF. CDR3 nucleotides: TGCGCCAGCAGCTTGGACCCAGGGATGTCCGAGCAGTACTTC. The chain couples TRBV5-1 to TRBJ2-7; a possible D gene is TRBD1 (5 bases). The germline V gene has CDR1 SGHRS and CDR2 YFSETQ. Trimming left V 0 bases short and J 6 bases short, with 13 bases between. The CDR3 sequence is 14 residues long.

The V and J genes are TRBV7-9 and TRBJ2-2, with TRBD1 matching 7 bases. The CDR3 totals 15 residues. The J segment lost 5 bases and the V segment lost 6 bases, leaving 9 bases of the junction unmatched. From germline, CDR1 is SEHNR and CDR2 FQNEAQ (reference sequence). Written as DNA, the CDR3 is TGTGCCAGCAGGAGTGACAGGGAGCCTACCGGGGAGCTGTTTTTT. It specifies CASRSDREPTGELFF.

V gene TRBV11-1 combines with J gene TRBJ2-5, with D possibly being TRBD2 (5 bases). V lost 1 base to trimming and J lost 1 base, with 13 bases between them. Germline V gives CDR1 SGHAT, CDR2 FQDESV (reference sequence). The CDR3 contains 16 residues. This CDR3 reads CASSLGRLGVQETQYF. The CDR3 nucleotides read TGTGCCAGCAGCTTAGGCCGGCTCGGGGTCCAAGAGACCCAGTACTTC.

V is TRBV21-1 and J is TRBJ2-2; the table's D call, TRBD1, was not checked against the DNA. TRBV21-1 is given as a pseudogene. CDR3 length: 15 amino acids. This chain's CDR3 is CASSPRQGVTGELFF. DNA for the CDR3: TGTGCCAGCAGCCCGAGACAGGGGGTCACCGGGGAGCTGTTTTTT.

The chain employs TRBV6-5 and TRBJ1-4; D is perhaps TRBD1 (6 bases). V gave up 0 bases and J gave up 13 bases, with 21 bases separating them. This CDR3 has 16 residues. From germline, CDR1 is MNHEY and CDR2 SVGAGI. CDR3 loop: CASSYSVDSRVGRLFF. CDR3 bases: TGTGCCAGCAGTTACTCGGTGGACAGCCGGGTGGGGAGACTGTTTTTT.

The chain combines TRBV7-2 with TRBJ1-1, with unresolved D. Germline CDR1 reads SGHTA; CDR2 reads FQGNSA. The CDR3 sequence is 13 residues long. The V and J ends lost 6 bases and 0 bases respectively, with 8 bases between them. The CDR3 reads CASRLGLNTEAFF. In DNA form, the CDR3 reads TGTGCCAGCAGGCTGGGCCTGAACACTGAAGCTTTCTTT.

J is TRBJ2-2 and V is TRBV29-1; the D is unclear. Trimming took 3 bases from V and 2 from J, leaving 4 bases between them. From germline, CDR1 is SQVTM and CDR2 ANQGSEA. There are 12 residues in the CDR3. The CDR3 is CSVDVNTGELFF. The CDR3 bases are TGCAGCGTTGATGTCAACACCGGGGAGCTGTTTTTT.

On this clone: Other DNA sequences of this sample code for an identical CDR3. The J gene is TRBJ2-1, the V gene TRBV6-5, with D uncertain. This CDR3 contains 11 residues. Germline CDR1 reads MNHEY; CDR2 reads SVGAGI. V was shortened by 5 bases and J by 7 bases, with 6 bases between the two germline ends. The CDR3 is CASSTGNEQFF. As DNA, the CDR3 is TGTGCCAGCAGTACTGGGAATGAGCAGTTCTTC.

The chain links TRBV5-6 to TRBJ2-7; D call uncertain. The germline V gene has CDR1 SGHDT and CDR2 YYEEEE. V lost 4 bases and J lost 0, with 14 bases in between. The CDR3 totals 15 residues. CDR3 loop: CASSPPGVSSYEQYF. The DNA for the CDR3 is TGTGCCAGCAGCCCCCCTGGGGTGAGCTCCTACGAGCAGTACTTC.

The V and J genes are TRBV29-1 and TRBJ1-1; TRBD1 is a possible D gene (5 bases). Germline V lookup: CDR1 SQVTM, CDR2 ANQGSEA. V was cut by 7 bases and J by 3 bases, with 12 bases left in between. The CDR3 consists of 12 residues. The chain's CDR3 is CSATGSDTEAFF. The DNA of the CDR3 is TGCAGCGCTACAGGTAGTGACACTGAAGCTTTCTTT.

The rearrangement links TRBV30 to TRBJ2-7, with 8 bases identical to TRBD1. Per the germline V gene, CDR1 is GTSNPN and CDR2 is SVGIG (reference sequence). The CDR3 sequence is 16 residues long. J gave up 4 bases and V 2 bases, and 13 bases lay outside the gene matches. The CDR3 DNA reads TGTGCCTGGAGTATCCCCGGACAGGGACATCGGTACGAGCAGTACTTC. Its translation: CAWSIPGQGHRYEQYF. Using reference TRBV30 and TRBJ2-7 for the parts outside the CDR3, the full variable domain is SQTIHQWPATLVQPVGSPLSLECTVEGTSNPNLYWYRQAAGRGLQLLFYSVGIGQISSEVPQNLSASRPQDRQFILSSKKLLLSDSGFYLCAWSIPGQGHRYEQYFGPGTRLTVT.

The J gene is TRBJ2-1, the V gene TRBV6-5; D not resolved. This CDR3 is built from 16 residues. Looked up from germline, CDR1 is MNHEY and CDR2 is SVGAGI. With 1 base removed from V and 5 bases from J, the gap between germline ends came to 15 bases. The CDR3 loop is CASSYFPTGPDNEQFF. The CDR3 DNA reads TGTGCCAGCAGTTACTTTCCAACCGGCCCGGACAATGAGCAGTTCTTC.